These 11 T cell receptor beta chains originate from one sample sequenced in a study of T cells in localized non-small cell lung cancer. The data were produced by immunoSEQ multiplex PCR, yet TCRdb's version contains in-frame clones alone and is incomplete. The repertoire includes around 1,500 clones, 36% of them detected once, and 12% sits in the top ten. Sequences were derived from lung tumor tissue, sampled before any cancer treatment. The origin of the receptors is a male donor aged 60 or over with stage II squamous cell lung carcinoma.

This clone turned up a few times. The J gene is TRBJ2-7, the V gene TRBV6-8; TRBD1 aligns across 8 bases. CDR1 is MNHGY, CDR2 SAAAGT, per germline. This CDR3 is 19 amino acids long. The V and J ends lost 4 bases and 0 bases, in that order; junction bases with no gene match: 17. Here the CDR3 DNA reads TGTGCCAGCAGTTCCCATGCACTTCGGAGACAGGGGTTCTCCTACGAGCAGTACTTC. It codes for CASSSHALRRQGFSYEQYF.

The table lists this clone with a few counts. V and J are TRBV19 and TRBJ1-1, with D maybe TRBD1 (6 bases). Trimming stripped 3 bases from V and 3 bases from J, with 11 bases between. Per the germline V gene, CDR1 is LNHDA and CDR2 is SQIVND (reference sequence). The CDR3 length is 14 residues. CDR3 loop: CASSITGTDTEAFF. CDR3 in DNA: TGTGCCAGTAGTATCACAGGGACGGACACTGAAGCTTTCTTT.

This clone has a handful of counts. DNA for the CDR3: TGTGCCAGCAGTGACTGTCCAAGTCTCCTAGTCGACAATGAAAAACTGTTTTTT. As protein: CASSDCPSLLVDNEKLFF. The chain is built from TRBV6-7 and TRBJ1-4; D gene unclear. TRBV6-7 is given ORF status, its function remaining uncertain. This CDR3 is 18 amino acids long. V shed 5 bases and J shed 5 bases, with 24 bases lying between them.

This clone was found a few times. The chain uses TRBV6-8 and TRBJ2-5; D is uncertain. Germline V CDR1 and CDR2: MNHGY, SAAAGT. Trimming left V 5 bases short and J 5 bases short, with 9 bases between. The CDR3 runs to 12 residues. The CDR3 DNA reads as TGTGCCAGCAGTCCTTCGGATGAGACCCAGTACTTC. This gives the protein CASSPSDETQYF.

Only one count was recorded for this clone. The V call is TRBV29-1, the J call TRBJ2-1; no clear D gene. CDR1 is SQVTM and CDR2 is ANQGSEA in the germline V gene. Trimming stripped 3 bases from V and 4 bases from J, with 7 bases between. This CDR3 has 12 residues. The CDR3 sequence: CSVDAAYNEQFF. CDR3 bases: TGCAGCGTTGATGCGGCGTACAATGAGCAGTTCTTC.

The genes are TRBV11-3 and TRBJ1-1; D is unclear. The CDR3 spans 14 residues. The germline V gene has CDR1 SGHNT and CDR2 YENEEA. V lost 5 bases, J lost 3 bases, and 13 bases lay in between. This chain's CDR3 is CASSAPGLHTEAFF. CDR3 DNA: TGTGCCAGCAGCGCCCCAGGTTTGCACACTGAAGCTTTCTTT.

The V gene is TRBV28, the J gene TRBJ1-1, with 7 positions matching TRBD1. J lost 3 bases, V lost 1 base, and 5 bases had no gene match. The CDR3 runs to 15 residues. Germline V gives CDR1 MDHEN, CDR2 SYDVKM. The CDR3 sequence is CASSLLGQGDTEAFF. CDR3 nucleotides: TGTGCCAGCAGTTTATTGGGCCAGGGGGACACTGAAGCTTTCTTT.

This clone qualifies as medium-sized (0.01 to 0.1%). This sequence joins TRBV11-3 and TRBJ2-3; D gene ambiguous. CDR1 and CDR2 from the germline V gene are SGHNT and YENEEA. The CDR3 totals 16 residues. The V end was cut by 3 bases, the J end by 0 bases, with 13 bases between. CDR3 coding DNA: TGTGCCAGCAGCTTCACTTCGGATCTTAGCACAGATACGCAGTATTTT. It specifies CASSFTSDLSTDTQYF.

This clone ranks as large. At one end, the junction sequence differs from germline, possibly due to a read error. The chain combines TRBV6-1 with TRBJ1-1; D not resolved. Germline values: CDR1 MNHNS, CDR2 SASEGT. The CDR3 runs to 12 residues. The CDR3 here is CAISEGGTEAFF. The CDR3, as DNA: TGTGCCATCAGTGAAGGCGGCACTGAAGCTTTCTTT.

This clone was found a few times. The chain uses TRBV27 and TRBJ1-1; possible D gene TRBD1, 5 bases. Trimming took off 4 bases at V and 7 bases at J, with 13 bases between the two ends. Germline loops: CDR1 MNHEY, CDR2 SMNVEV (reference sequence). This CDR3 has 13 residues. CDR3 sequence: CASSYGGQGEAFF. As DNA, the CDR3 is TGTGCCAGCAGTTACGGGGGTCAAGGTGAAGCTTTCTTT.

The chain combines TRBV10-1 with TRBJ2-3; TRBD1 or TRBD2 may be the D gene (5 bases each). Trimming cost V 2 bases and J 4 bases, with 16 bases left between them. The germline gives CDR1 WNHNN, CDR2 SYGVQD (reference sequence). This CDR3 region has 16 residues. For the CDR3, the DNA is TGCGCCAGCAGTGAGAACAGAGGGGCAGCGGCAGATACGCAGTATTTT. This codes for CASSENRGAAADTQYF.